The 20 T cell receptor beta chains below come from one sample, sequenced in a study of low-dose radiotherapy and immunotherapy resistance in tumors. Stated time point: before trial treatment. Over about 19 PCR cycles, TCRs were amplified from a constant-region primer and V-primer adapter. TCRdb redid the calling of the reads with MiXCR, one entry per CDR3 protein. This table holds under 60,000 distinct CDR3 sequences, 10% to 15% found once. The material was PBMCs, obtained before treatment. The origin of the receptors is a female donor with ovarian cancer.

This clonotype was recorded many times. The rearrangement joins TRBV29-1 to TRBJ2-7, with 7 bases matching TRBD2. After removal of 5 bases from V and 3 bases from J, the junction contained 10 bases not matched to a gene. CDR1 and CDR2 from the germline V gene are SQVTM and ANQGSEA. The CDR3 is 14 amino acids. This chain's CDR3 is CSVRRLGGGYEQYF. In nucleotides, the CDR3 is TGCAGCGTTCGTAGGCTTGGCGGGGGCTACGAGCAGTACTTC.

By sample fraction, this clonotype is medium-sized. CDR3 sequence reads: CASSSTGGGYTF. The DNA for the CDR3 is TGTGCCAGCAGTTCTACAGGGGGAGGCTACACCTTC. The J gene is TRBJ1-2, the V gene TRBV6-5, with 8 bases lining up with TRBD1. V shed 4 bases, J shed 8 bases, and the junction held 3 bases outside the gene matches. Per the germline V gene, CDR1 is MNHEY and CDR2 is SVGAGI. This CDR3 is built from 12 residues.

This clonotype was counted a few times. The CDR3 spells CASSVGVAGGREQFF. The CDR3 DNA sequence: TGTGCCAGCAGCGTAGGGGTAGCGGGAGGTCGCGAGCAGTTCTTC. This chain connects TRBV9 to TRBJ2-1; 10 bases map to TRBD2. Germline trimming cut 0 bases from V and 10 bases from J; bases unmatched to any gene: 7. Looked up from germline, CDR1 is SGDLS and CDR2 is YYNGEE. The CDR3 is made up of 15 amino acids. Full variable domain (missing parts from reference TRBV9 and TRBJ2-1): DSGVTQTPKHLITATGQRVTLRCSPRSGDLSVYWYQQSLDQGLQFLIQYYNGEERAKGNILERFSAQQFPDLHSELNLSSLELGDSALYFCASSVGVAGGREQFFGPGTRLTVL.

The sample holds many counts of this clonotype. This chain connects TRBV12-3 or TRBV12-4 to TRBJ1-1; D is unresolved. The CDR3 has 13 amino acids. V was pared by 5 bases and J by 3 bases, with 10 bases between. CDR3 DNA: TGTGCCAGCAGTCCAGTTGGGGACACTGAAGCTTTCTTT. As protein: CASSPVGDTEAFF.

This clonotype was found once. The genes are TRBV18 and TRBJ2-3; D gene uncertain. From germline, CDR1 is KGHSH and CDR2 LQKENI. V lost 2 bases and J 4 bases, leaving 7 bases between the germline ends. The CDR3 spans 13 residues. This CDR3 is CASSPGLPDTQYF. CDR3 sequence (DNA): TGTGCCAGCTCACCAGGGTTGCCAGATACGCAGTATTTT.

This clonotype occurred many times. The V gene is TRBV2, the J gene TRBJ2-2; D may be TRBD2 (6 bases). Trimming left V 9 bases short and J 4 bases short, with 12 bases between. From germline, CDR1 is SNHLY and CDR2 FYNNEI. The CDR3 is 13 residues long. CDR3 sequence reads: CARRTGGTGELFF. The CDR3 nucleotides are TGTGCCAGAAGGACCGGGGGCACCGGGGAGCTGTTTTTT.

This clonotype is labeled as medium-sized (0.01 to 0.1%). V is TRBV9 and J is TRBJ2-1, with 10 bases identical to TRBD2. V lost 3 bases to trimming and J lost 7 bases; unmatched junction nucleotides: 10. Germline lookup yields CDR1 SGDLS and CDR2 YYNGEE. The CDR3 is 16 amino acids. The CDR3 nucleotides are TGTGCCAGCAGCGACCTCCGGACTAGCGGCTATAATGAGCAGTTCTTC. As protein: CASSDLRTSGYNEQFF.

This clonotype was seen ten or more times. The J gene is TRBJ2-7, the V gene TRBV28, with D perhaps TRBD2 (5 bases). Looked up from germline, CDR1 is MDHEN and CDR2 is SYDVKM. The CDR3 contains 12 residues. Between the trimmed V and J ends, which lost 7 bases and 8 bases, there was a span of 15 bases. CDR3 region: CASNLEGEKQYF. Here the CDR3 DNA reads TGTGCCAGCAACCTTGAGGGCGAAAAGCAGTACTTC.

This clonotype turned up a few times. The chain has TRBV19 and TRBJ1-1; D is unclear. V was trimmed by 3 bases and J by 2 bases, leaving 7 bases between them. The CDR3 covers 13 residues. Germline CDR1 LNHDA, CDR2 SQIVND (reference sequence). The CDR3 is CASSMFGNTEAFF. Here the CDR3 DNA reads TGTGCCAGTAGTATGTTCGGCAACACTGAAGCTTTCTTT.

This clonotype has at least ten counts. The chain is built from TRBV19 and TRBJ1-1; D call uncertain. V was cut by 1 base and J by 1 base, with 10 bases left in between. The length of the CDR3 is 15 residues. CDR1 is LNHDA and CDR2 is SQIVND in the germline V gene (reference sequence). The CDR3 protein is CASSIGNTKNTEAFF. The CDR3 DNA is TGTGCCAGTAGTATAGGAAACACCAAGAACACTGAAGCTTTCTTT.

This clonotype was seen at least ten times. The gene calls are TRBV29-1 and TRBJ2-5; D unresolved. Per the germline V gene, CDR1 is SQVTM and CDR2 is ANQGSEA. Trimming pared 3 bases from V and 5 bases from J, leaving 7 bases between. This CDR3 has 11 residues. The CDR3: CSVDSAETQYF. The CDR3 region has the DNA TGCAGCGTTGACAGTGCGGAGACCCAGTACTTC.

This clonotype was counted ten times or more. V gene TRBV14 combines with J gene TRBJ2-5; no firm D call. Germline-derived CDR1 and CDR2 are SGHDN and FVKESK. The CDR3 loop spans 12 amino acids. Trimming shortened V by 4 bases and J by 7 bases, and 10 bases separated the two germline ends. Written as DNA, the CDR3 is TGTGCCAGCAGCCCCCCTTCCGGGACCCAGTACTTC. Its translation is CASSPPSGTQYF.

Regarding this clonotype: A read error is the likely source, as a far larger clone sits one nucleotide away. This chain uses TRBV10-3 with TRBJ2-1; D is unresolved. The J call may be mistaken, given a closer DNA end match to TRBJ2-5. CDR3 size: 14 residues. CDR1 and CDR2 from the germline V gene are ENHRY and SYGVKD. CDR3 sequence reads: CAIKAQDVGETQYF. In DNA, the CDR3 is TGTGCCATCAAGGCGCAGGATGTTGGAGAGACCCAGTACTTC.

This clonotype showed up many times. The chain joins TRBV4-1 to TRBJ2-7; 7 positions match TRBD2. The CDR3 sequence is 14 residues long. Trimming removed 4 bases from V and 3 bases from J; junction bases left unmatched: 6. The germline CDR1 and CDR2 sequences are MGHRA and YSYEKL. CDR3 region: CASSPRAGNYEQYF. CDR3 nucleotides: TGCGCCAGCAGCCCCCGAGCGGGGAACTACGAGCAGTACTTC.

There are many counts of this clonotype. CDR3 in amino acids: CASSSDHYNEQFF. The CDR3 nucleotides read TGCGCCAGCAGCTCCGACCACTACAATGAGCAGTTCTTC. The chain employs TRBV5-1 and TRBJ2-1; D is unresolved. Trimming took 3 bases from V and 3 from J, leaving 7 bases between them. This CDR3 spans 13 amino acids. Germline lookup yields CDR1 SGHRS and CDR2 YFSETQ.

Of note for this clonotype: It is likely a read error: a sequence one base away is far more abundant. CDR3 region: CASRQTSRSYEQYF. CDR3 DNA sequence: TGTGCCAGCAGGCAGACTAGCAGGAGCTACGAGCAGTACTTC. The chain couples TRBV6-1 to TRBJ2-7; 7 bases align to TRBD2. Germline V gives CDR1 MNHNS, CDR2 SASEGT. V lost 6 bases, J lost 3 bases, and 8 bases stayed unmatched. This CDR3 region has 14 residues.

This clonotype was found many times. The V and J genes are TRBV5-4 and TRBJ2-2, with D hard to call. Germline CDR1 and CDR2: SGHNT and YYREEE (reference sequence). This CDR3 contains 15 residues. V was trimmed by 4 bases and J by 0 bases, leaving 10 bases between them. The CDR3 DNA reads TGTGCCAGCAGCGTCGGACCGGCGAACACCGGGGAGCTGTTTTTT. This encodes CASSVGPANTGELFF.

This clonotype was seen many times. V and J are TRBV6-6 and TRBJ2-7; D gene unclear. From germline, CDR1 is MNHNY and CDR2 SVGAGI (reference sequence). The CDR3 is 13 residues long. The V end was cut by 0 bases, the J end by 3 bases, with 6 bases between. In nucleotides, the CDR3 is TGTGCCAGCAGTTACTCGACTGGCTACGAGCAGTACTTC. As protein: CASSYSTGYEQYF.

This clonotype occurred many times. The V call is TRBV20-1, the J call TRBJ2-3; the D gene is possibly TRBD2 (6 bases). This CDR3 has 15 residues. Trimming took off 0 bases at V and 0 bases at J, with 10 bases between the two ends. The V gene's germline CDR1 is DFQATT and CDR2 SNEGSKA (reference sequence). The CDR3 DNA follows: TGCAGTGCTAGAGATATGCGGGGAAGCACAGATACGCAGTATTTT. Protein sequence: CSARDMRGSTDTQYF.

This clonotype was recorded at least ten times. This CDR3 reads CASSPGKGHPSYEQYF. The CDR3 DNA reads TGTGCCAGCAGCCCGGGGAAGGGACACCCCTCCTACGAGCAGTACTTC. The chain recombines TRBV5-6 with TRBJ2-7, with D perhaps TRBD1 (6 bases). The CDR3 extends over 16 amino acids. V was pared by 4 bases and J by 0 bases, with 17 bases between. Germline-derived CDR1 and CDR2 are SGHDT and YYEEEE.